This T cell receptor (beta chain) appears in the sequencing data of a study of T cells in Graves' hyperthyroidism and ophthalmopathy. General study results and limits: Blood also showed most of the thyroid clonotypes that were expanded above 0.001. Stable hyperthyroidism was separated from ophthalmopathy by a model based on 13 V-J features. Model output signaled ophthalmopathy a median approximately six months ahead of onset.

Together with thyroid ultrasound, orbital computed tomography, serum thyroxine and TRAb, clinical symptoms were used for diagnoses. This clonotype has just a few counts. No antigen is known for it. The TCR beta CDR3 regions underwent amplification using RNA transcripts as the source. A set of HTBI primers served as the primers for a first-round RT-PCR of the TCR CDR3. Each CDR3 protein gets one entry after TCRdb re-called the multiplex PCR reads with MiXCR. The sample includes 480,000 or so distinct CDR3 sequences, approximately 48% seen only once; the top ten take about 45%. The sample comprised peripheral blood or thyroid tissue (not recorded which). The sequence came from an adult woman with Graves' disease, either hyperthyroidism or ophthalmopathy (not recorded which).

Here the CDR3 reads CASSDFRRMETQYF. The DNA of the CDR3 is TGTGCCAGCAGTGACTTTAGGAGGATGGAGACCCAGTACTTC. The chain uses TRBV2 and TRBJ2-5; a possible D gene is TRBD2 (5 bases). The CDR3 covers 14 residues. Germline lookup yields CDR1 SNHLY and CDR2 FYNNEI. Trimming stripped 3 bases from V and 5 bases from J, with 13 bases between.